The 20 T cell receptor beta chains below were found in one sample sequenced in a study of CXCR3-negative and CXCR3-positive naive CD8 T cells. Through 5' RACE with UMI labels, the TRB cDNA libraries were prepared. From its re-call of the 5' RACE reads, TCRdb lists each CDR3 protein once, without DNA. The sample includes around 140,000 distinct CDR3 sequences. The specimen was naive CXCR3- CD8+ T cells from blood. As to subset: CD45RO-CCR7+CD27+CD95- naive CD8+ T cells lacking CXCR3 (TNR3-). These receptors were taken from a human donor in good health. Some clones in this sample may be carry-over from other donors' samples.

The chain carries TRBV28 and TRBJ1-6; TCRdb's D call, TRBD1, is unchecked because there is no DNA. The CDR3 has 18 amino acids. Germline CDR1 is MDHEN and CDR2 is SYDVKM. The CDR3 loop reads CASTSTGFASSYNSPLHF.

Here the CDR3 reads CASSDRDRFFEQFF. The chain recombines TRBV2 with TRBJ2-1; TCRdb designates TRBD1, a call that cannot be tested without DNA. Germline loops: CDR1 SNHLY, CDR2 FYNNEI. CDR3 length: 14 amino acids.

V gene TRBV6-5 combines with J gene TRBJ2-1. Germline values: CDR1 MNHEY, CDR2 SVGAGI. The CDR3 has 13 amino acids. CDR3: CASSLTTYNEQFF.

The genes are TRBV5-1 and TRBJ2-7. This CDR3 has 13 amino acids. Looked up from germline, CDR1 is SGHRS and CDR2 is YFSETQ. The CDR3 protein is CASSLDSAYEQYF.

The V call is TRBV20-1, the J call TRBJ2-1; TCRdb's D call, TRBD1, is unchecked because there is no DNA. Germline V CDR1 and CDR2: DFQATT, SNEGSKA (reference sequence). The CDR3 is 14 residues long. CDR3 sequence: CSAKQGEEDNEQFF.

The rearrangement uses TRBV4-1 and TRBJ2-2; checking the TCRdb D call of TRBD1 is not possible without DNA. The germline CDR1 and CDR2 sequences are MGHRA and YSYEKL. The CDR3 has 14 residues. The CDR3 loop reads CASSQDPGVGELFF.

This rearrangement joins TRBV13 to TRBJ2-1; TCRdb gives TRBD1 as the D gene, but with no DNA this cannot be confirmed. CDR3 length: 18 residues. Germline V CDR1 and CDR2: PRHDT, FYEKMQ (reference sequence). The CDR3 is CASSLQGVREFGGNEQFF. Drawing the rest from reference TRBV13 and TRBJ2-1, the complete variable domain is AAGVIQSPRHLIKEKRETATLKCYPIPRHDTVYWYQQGPGQDPQFLISFYEKMQSDKGSIPDRFSAQQFSDYHSELNMSSLELGDSALYFCASSLQGVREFGGNEQFFGPGTRLTVL.

The chain employs TRBV10-3 and TRBJ1-1; TCRdb reports TRBD1, a call that lacks DNA to check it against. Germline V gene sequence: CDR1 ENHRY, CDR2 SYGVKD. The CDR3 is made up of 15 amino acids. CDR3 in amino acids: CAISEEGHQNTEAFF.

This rearrangement joins TRBV5-5 to TRBJ2-7; TCRdb returns TRBD1, unconfirmable since there is no DNA. Per germline, CDR1 SGHKS and CDR2 YYEKEE (reference sequence). This CDR3 is built from 14 residues. The CDR3 region is CASSQEAAAYEQYF.

The CDR3 loop reads CASNILPEYQPQHF. The chain has TRBV6-6 and TRBJ1-5. CDR1 is MNHNY, CDR2 SVGAGI, per germline (reference sequence). The CDR3 covers 14 residues.

The genes are TRBV7-9 and TRBJ2-5; TCRdb's assignment of TRBD1 cannot be checked, as there is no DNA. This CDR3 has 16 residues. Germline lookup yields CDR1 SEHNR and CDR2 FQNEAQ (reference sequence). CDR3: CASGYSQRGPPGTQYF.

The gene calls are TRBV7-3 and TRBJ2-1; TCRdb's D gene call, TRBD2, goes unchecked for lack of DNA. Germline V CDR1 and CDR2: SGHTA, FQGTGA. CDR3 size: 12 residues. The CDR3 here is CASSLRREEQFF.

This rearrangement joins TRBV15 to TRBJ2-1; TCRdb selects TRBD2, and the lack of DNA leaves this call unchecked. CDR3 size: 18 residues. In germline, CDR1 is LNHNV, CDR2 YYDKDF (reference sequence). The CDR3 here is CATSRDLASGSFENEQFF.

This chain connects TRBV13 to TRBJ1-5; the TCRdb call, TRBD1, lacks DNA for checking. Germline CDR1 is PRHDT and CDR2 is FYEKMQ (reference sequence). The CDR3 has 14 amino acids. The CDR3 spells CASSYGQWGQPQHF.

The rearrangement joins TRBV28 to TRBJ2-7; TCRdb proposes TRBD2, but this gene call is untestable without DNA. The CDR3 consists of 15 residues. The germline gives CDR1 MDHEN, CDR2 SYDVKM. The CDR3 loop is CASSPLAGVFYEQYF.

The chain couples TRBV7-8 to TRBJ2-3; TCRdb reports TRBD2, a call that lacks DNA to check it against. The V gene's germline CDR1 is SGHVS and CDR2 FQNEAQ. The CDR3 length is 16 residues. The CDR3 loop is CASSFKRVGLTDTQYF.

The CDR3 sequence is CASSGGQLNTEAFF. This rearrangement joins TRBV5-1 to TRBJ1-1; the TCRdb call, TRBD1, lacks DNA for checking. Germline loops: CDR1 SGHRS, CDR2 YFSETQ. The CDR3 sequence is 14 residues long.

The chain carries TRBV6-6 and TRBJ2-3; TCRdb gives TRBD1 as the D gene, but with no DNA this cannot be confirmed. The CDR3 contains 12 residues. Germline values: CDR1 MNHNY, CDR2 SVGAGI (reference sequence). The CDR3 loop is CASTYRGDTQYF.

The chain employs TRBV7-9 and TRBJ1-1; without DNA, the TCRdb call of TRBD1 cannot be checked. The V gene's germline CDR1 is SEHNR and CDR2 FQNEAQ (reference sequence). This CDR3 has 16 amino acids. CDR3 residues: CASSPPGRGLNTEAFF.

This rearrangement joins TRBV12-3 or TRBV12-4 to TRBJ2-1; the D call of TRBD1 rests on TCRdb alone, since no DNA is present to check it. The CDR3 covers 16 residues. The CDR3 sequence is CASSASPGTGGNEQFF.